The clone carrying this T cell receptor (beta chain) was seen many times. Its target is unknown. J was trimmed by 4 bases and V by 1 base; bases with no gene match: 8. Looked up from germline, CDR1 is SGHDN and CDR2 is FVKESK. The CDR3 spans 18 residues. TCR beta libraries were made by quantitative 5'-RACE with molecular barcodes. Each CDR3 protein is one row after TCRdb ran MiXCR on the 5' RACE reads. This table holds approximately 88,000 distinct CDR3 sequences, 7.5% to 9% found once. The sample belongs to a study of CD8 T cells in ankylosing spondylitis. Whole-study results and caveats: Several highly homologous variants made up a TCR beta motif, and this motif appeared characteristic of ankylosing spondylitis blood. Enrichment of disease-linked clones was reportedly significant in matched ankylosing spondylitis synovial fluid. In reactive arthritis synovial fluid and blood, some motif variants had been reported before.

Sequencing was performed on blood, either unsorted or a sorted T cell fraction (not recorded which). The V and J genes are TRBV14 and TRBJ1-6; the match to TRBD1 covers 9 bases. The source is a male donor with ankylosing spondylitis or in good health (not recorded which). CDR3 in amino acids: CASSQVPQGAAYNSPLHF. DNA for the CDR3: TGTGCCAGCAGCCAAGTGCCACAGGGGGCCGCGTATAATTCACCCCTCCACTTT.